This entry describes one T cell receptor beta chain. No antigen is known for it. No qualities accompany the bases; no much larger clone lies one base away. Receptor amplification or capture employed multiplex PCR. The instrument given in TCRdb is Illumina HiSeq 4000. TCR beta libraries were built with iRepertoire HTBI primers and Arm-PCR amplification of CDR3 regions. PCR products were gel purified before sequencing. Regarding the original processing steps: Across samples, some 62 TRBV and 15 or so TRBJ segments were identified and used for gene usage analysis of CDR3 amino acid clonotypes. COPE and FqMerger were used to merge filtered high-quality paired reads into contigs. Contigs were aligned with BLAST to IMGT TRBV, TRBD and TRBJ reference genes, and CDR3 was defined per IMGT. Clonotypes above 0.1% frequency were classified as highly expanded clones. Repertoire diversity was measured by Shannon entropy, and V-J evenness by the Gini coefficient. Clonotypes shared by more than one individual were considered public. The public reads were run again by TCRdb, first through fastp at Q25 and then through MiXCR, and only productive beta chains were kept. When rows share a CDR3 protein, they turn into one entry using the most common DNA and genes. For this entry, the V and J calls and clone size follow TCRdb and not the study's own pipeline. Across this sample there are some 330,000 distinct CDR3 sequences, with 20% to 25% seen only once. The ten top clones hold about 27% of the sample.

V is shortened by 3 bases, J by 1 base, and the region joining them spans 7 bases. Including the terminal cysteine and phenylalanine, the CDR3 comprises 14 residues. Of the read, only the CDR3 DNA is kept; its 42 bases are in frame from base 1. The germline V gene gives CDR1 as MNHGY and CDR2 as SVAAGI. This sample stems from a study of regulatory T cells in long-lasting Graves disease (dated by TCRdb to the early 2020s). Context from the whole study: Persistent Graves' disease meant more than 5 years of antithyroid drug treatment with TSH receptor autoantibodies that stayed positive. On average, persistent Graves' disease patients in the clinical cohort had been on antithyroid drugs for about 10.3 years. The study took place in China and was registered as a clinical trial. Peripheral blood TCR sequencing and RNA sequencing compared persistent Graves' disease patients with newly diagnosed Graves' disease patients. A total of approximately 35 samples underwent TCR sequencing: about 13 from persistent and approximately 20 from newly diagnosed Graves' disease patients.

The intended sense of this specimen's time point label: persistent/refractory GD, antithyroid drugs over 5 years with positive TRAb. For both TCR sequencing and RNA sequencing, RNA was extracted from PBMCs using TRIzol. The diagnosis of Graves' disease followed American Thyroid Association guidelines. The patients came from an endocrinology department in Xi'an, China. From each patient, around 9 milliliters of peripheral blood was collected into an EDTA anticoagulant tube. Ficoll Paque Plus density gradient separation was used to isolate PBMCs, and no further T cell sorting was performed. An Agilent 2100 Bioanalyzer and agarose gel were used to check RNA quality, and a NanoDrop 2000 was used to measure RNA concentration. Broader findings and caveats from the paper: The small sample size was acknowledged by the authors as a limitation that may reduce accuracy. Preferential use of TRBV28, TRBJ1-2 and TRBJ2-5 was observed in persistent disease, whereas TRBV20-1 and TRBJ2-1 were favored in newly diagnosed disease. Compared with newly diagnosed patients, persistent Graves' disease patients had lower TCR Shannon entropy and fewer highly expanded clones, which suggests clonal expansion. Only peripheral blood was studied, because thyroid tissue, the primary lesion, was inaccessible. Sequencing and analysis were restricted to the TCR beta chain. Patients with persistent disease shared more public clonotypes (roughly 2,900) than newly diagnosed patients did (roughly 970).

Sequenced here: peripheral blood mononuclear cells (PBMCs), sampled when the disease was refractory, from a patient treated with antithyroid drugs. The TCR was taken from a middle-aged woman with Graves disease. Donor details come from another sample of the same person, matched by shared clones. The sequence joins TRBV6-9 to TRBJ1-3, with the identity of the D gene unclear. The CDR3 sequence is CASSYLESGNTIYF. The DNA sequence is TGTGCCAGCAGTTACTTGGAGTCTGGAAACACCATATATTTT.